A single sample gave rise to the 13 T cell receptor beta chains below, sequenced in a study of radiation and T cells in renal cell carcinoma. Regarding time point: blood 2 weeks post-SBRT. Treatment defined: 15 Gy SBRT to primary tumor, nephrectomy 4 weeks later. TCRdb's copy holds only in-frame clones and misses some; the assay was immunoSEQ multiplex PCR. Here the sample spans 65,000 to 80,000 clones, about 86% being singletons. This specimen was blood, taken from a patient whose treatment included radiotherapy and nephrectomy. The receptor source for this set is a woman in her 50s with renal cell carcinoma.

The chain is built from TRBV25-1 and TRBJ2-3; 10 bases are a match to TRBD1. The CDR3 is 14 residues long. Per the germline V gene, CDR1 is MGHDK and CDR2 is SYGVNS. The V gene end was trimmed by 6 bases and the J gene end by 1 base; junction bases not matched to a gene: 1. The DNA of the CDR3 is TGTGCCAGCAGAGGGACAGGGGGCACAGATACGCAGTATTTT. This translates into CASRGTGGTDTQYF.

The rearrangement uses TRBV19 and TRBJ2-5; TRBD2 agrees at 14 bases. CDR1 and CDR2 from the germline V gene are LNHDA and SQIVND (reference sequence). Unmatched junction bases numbered 12, after V lost 6 bases and J lost 0 bases. This CDR3 is built from 19 residues. CDR3 bases: TGTGCCAGTAGCCCGGGACTAGCGGGGGCCGATAGGTACCAAGAGACCCAGTACTTC. Its protein product is CASSPGLAGADRYQETQYF.

This sequence joins TRBV28 and TRBJ2-7; D is unresolved. This CDR3 has 13 residues. Germline loops: CDR1 MDHEN, CDR2 SYDVKM. The V end was cut by 8 bases, the J end by 2 bases, with 13 bases between. CDR3 coding DNA: TGTGCCAGCTTTGGCAGCCCAACCTACGAGCAGTACTTC. This sequence encodes CASFGSPTYEQYF.

The rearrangement joins TRBV28 to TRBJ1-1; D is unresolved. CDR1 is MDHEN, CDR2 SYDVKM, per germline. The ends were cut back, 7 bases at V and 5 bases at J, with 17 bases in the middle. The CDR3 is 14 amino acids. CDR3 nucleotide sequence: TGTGCCAGCAACGTAAGGAGACCTCAAACTGAAGCTTTCTTT. It is translated as CASNVRRPQTEAFF. The full variable domain, its missing parts supplied by reference TRBV28 and TRBJ1-1, is DVKVTQSSRYLVKRTGEKVFLECVQDMDHENMFWYRQDPGLGLRLIYFSYDVKMKEKGDIPEGYSVSREKKERFSLILESASTNQTSMYLCASNVRRPQTEAFFGQGTRLTVV.

The rearrangement uses TRBV28 and TRBJ1-5; TRBD1 aligns across 8 bases. The CDR3 loop spans 13 amino acids. Looked up from germline, CDR1 is MDHEN and CDR2 is SYDVKM. V trimming: 8 bases; J trimming: 3 bases; junction bases outside the gene matches: 3. Here the CDR3 DNA reads TGTGCCAGCGGGACAGGTCTCAATCAGCCCCAGCATTTT. It specifies CASGTGLNQPQHF.

This clone was counted only a few times. The CDR3 region is CASSRTGAAAFF. For the CDR3, the DNA is TGTGCCAGCAGTCGTACAGGGGCGGCCGCTTTCTTT. This chain links TRBV9 with TRBJ1-1; 7 bases match TRBD1. The length of the CDR3 is 12 residues. Unmatched junction bases numbered 9, after V lost 5 bases and J lost 11 bases. The germline V gene has CDR1 SGDLS and CDR2 YYNGEE.

This chain uses TRBV5-7 with TRBJ1-2, with D perhaps TRBD1 (5 bases). TRBV5-7 is classed as an ORF, of uncertain function. This CDR3 has 15 amino acids. Trimming left V 3 bases short and J 2 bases short, with 14 bases between. The CDR3 is CASSYTRRGNYGYTF. The DNA for the CDR3 is TGTGCCAGCAGCTATACTCGGCGGGGCAACTATGGCTACACCTTC.

The V gene is TRBV6-5, the J gene TRBJ2-3, with 8 bases aligning to TRBD1. Losses at the gene ends were 6 bases for V and 2 bases for J; bases not matched to a gene: 7. There are 15 residues in the CDR3. From germline, CDR1 is MNHEY and CDR2 SVGAGI. The CDR3 here is CASSPGQALTDTQYF. The CDR3 DNA is TGTGCCAGCAGCCCGGGACAGGCCCTCACAGATACGCAGTATTTT.

This rearrangement joins TRBV10-1 to TRBJ2-5; D is ambiguous. This CDR3 has 14 residues. The germline CDR1 and CDR2 sequences are WNHNN and SYGVQD (reference sequence). Between the trimmed V and J ends, which lost 0 bases and 2 bases, there was a span of 7 bases. CDR3 region: CASSESGLQETQYF. DNA of the CDR3: TGCGCCAGCAGTGAGTCTGGCTTGCAAGAGACCCAGTACTTC.

The V call is TRBV15, the J call TRBJ1-2; 8 bases agree with TRBD1. This CDR3 is 14 amino acids long. V shed 3 bases, J shed 7 bases, and the junction held 7 bases outside the gene matches. Germline V gene data show CDR1 as LNHNV and CDR2 as YYDKDF (reference sequence). In DNA form, the CDR3 reads TGTGCCACCAGCAGGGCAGGGGGCGATTTTGGCTACACCTTC. Protein: CATSRAGGDFGYTF.

The gene calls are TRBV28 and TRBJ2-5; 7 bases are shared with TRBD2. The CDR3 has 14 amino acids. Per the germline V gene, CDR1 is MDHEN and CDR2 is SYDVKM. CDR3 amino acids: CASGGSIGQETQYF. In DNA, the CDR3 is TGTGCTTCCGGCGGGAGTATAGGTCAAGAGACCCAGTACTTC.

The rearrangement joins TRBV27 to TRBJ1-2, with TRBD1 matching over 7 bases. The CDR3 covers 13 residues. Germline CDR1 is MNHEY and CDR2 is SMNVEV (reference sequence). V was clipped by 6 bases and J by 5 bases; unmatched bases: 6. CDR3: CASRQGGTYGYTF. The CDR3 DNA follows: TGTGCCAGCAGGCAGGGGGGAACTTATGGCTACACCTTC.

J is TRBJ2-4 and V is TRBV18; TRBD1 aligns across 11 bases. The CDR3 has 14 amino acids. Trimming at V came to 4 bases and at J to 5 bases, leaving 1 base not matched to a gene. The germline V gene has CDR1 KGHSH and CDR2 LQKENI. The CDR3 region has the DNA TGTGCCAGCTCACAGGGACAGGGGGAAAACATTCAGTACTTC. As protein: CASSQGQGENIQYF.